Listed here are 23 T cell receptor beta chains from one sample, sequenced in a study of CD8 T cells in ankylosing spondylitis (dated by TCRdb to the late 2010s). The method behind the library was 5' RACE. The reads were generated on an Illumina HiSeq 2500. The public reads were reprocessed in TCRdb via fastp at Q25 and MiXCR, keeping in-frame beta chains. Rows with a matching CDR3 protein are joined into one entry that keeps the most common DNA and genes. The sample contains 350,000 to 450,000 distinct CDR3 sequences, roughly 20% of them found a single time. The biggest ten clones account for about an eighth of the sample. The sequenced sample was blood, either unsorted or a sorted T cell fraction (not recorded which). All receptors derive from a male donor with ankylosing spondylitis or in good health (not recorded which).

This clonotype was counted between two and nine times. The chain is built from TRBV7-9 and TRBJ2-7; TRBD1 is a possible D gene (5 bases). Germline assignment: CDR1 SEHNR and CDR2 FQNEAQ (reference sequence). This CDR3 spans 12 amino acids. Trimming took 7 bases from V and 5 from J, leaving 12 bases between them. This chain's CDR3 is CASTQGPDEQYF. CDR3 bases: TGTGCCAGCACCCAGGGCCCAGACGAGCAGTACTTC.

This clonotype has only a few counts. This sequence joins TRBV5-4 and TRBJ2-5, with a weak D call TRBD1 (6 bases). The V gene lost 4 bases and the J gene lost 1 base, with 11 bases spanning the gap. The CDR3 contains 14 residues. Looked up from germline, CDR1 is SGHNT and CDR2 is YYREEE (reference sequence). CDR3: CASSTDRTQETQYF. In nucleotides, the CDR3 is TGTGCCAGCAGCACAGACAGGACCCAAGAGACCCAGTACTTC.

The chain uses TRBV27 and TRBJ2-1, with D uncertain. Trimming removed 0 bases from V and 4 bases from J, with 13 bases in between. The germline gives CDR1 MNHEY, CDR2 SMNVEV (reference sequence). CDR3 length: 16 residues. The CDR3 coding sequence is TGTGCCAGCAGTTTATCGCCACAGCAAGTGTACAATGAGCAGTTCTTC. Encoded protein: CASSLSPQQVYNEQFF.

This chain uses TRBV10-3 with TRBJ2-1; 12 bases fit TRBD2. Looked up from germline, CDR1 is ENHRY and CDR2 is SYGVKD. The CDR3 totals 15 residues. Trimming took 6 bases from V and 6 from J; bases not matched to a gene: 6. The DNA of the CDR3 is TGTGCCATCAGAGATACTAGCGGGGGGTTCAATGAGCAGTTCTTC. Residues: CAIRDTSGGFNEQFF.

V is TRBV7-2 and J is TRBJ2-3, with a weak D call TRBD2 (5 bases). This CDR3 is built from 14 residues. Germline CDR1 reads SGHTA; CDR2 reads FQGNSA. V dropped 1 base and J dropped 4 bases, with 9 bases sitting between them. In DNA, the CDR3 is TGTGCCAGCAGCTTAGGGGCGGGTCCAGATACGCAGTATTTT. It is translated as CASSLGAGPDTQYF.

The chain is built from TRBV10-3 and TRBJ2-1; 9 bases map to TRBD1. Germline CDR1 ENHRY, CDR2 SYGVKD. J was trimmed by 5 bases and V by 6 bases; bases with no gene match: 14. The CDR3 is 17 amino acids. The CDR3 reads CAISGGGGQGIHNEQFF. The CDR3 DNA reads TGTGCCATCAGCGGAGGGGGAGGACAGGGGATACACAATGAGCAGTTCTTC.

The chain links TRBV3-1 to TRBJ2-6; tentative D call: TRBD1 (5 bases). Germline CDR1 LGHDT, CDR2 YNNKEL (reference sequence). Between the trimmed V and J ends, which lost 0 bases and 4 bases, there was a span of 10 bases. This CDR3 is 16 amino acids long. CDR3 bases: TGTGCCAGCAGCCAAGAAACAGGTTCGGGGGCCAACGTCCTGACTTTC. This sequence encodes CASSQETGSGANVLTF.

This clonotype showed up just a few times. This chain connects TRBV12-3 or TRBV12-4 to TRBJ2-2, with D unresolved. The CDR3 has 13 residues. V was cut by 4 bases and J by 5 bases, with 8 bases left in between. CDR3 in amino acids: CASSWAGTGELFF. The CDR3 nucleotides read TGTGCCAGCAGTTGGGCTGGTACCGGGGAGCTGTTTTTT.

The chain carries TRBV20-1 and TRBJ2-2; D assignment may be TRBD1 or TRBD2 (6 bases each). The germline CDR1 and CDR2 sequences are DFQATT and SNEGSKA (reference sequence). The CDR3 loop spans 17 amino acids. V was pared by 3 bases and J by 4 bases, with 21 bases between. Written as DNA, the CDR3 is TGCAGTGCTAGTGCGTTATCGGGGGCCGTGTTCACCGGGGAGCTGTTTTTT. This translates into CSASALSGAVFTGELFF.

This clonotype was picked up a small number of times. The gene calls are TRBV5-6 and TRBJ2-7, with 9 bases that match TRBD1. Germline V CDR1 and CDR2: SGHDT, YYEEEE. V trimming: 0 bases; J trimming: 6 bases; junction bases outside the gene matches: 4. The CDR3 is 14 amino acids. DNA for the CDR3: TGTGCCAGCAGCTTGGTGGGACAGGGAATCGAGCAGTACTTC. Translating gives CASSLVGQGIEQYF. Full variable domain (missing parts from reference TRBV5-6 and TRBJ2-7): DAGVTQSPTHLIKTRGQQVTLRCSPKSGHDTVSWYQQALGQGPQFIFQYYEEEERQRGNFPDRFSGHQFPNYSSELNVNALLLGDSALYLCASSLVGQGIEQYFGPGTRLTVT.

This clonotype was recorded a few times. J is TRBJ2-1 and V is TRBV27; D remains unclear. The CDR3 sequence is 14 residues long. V dropped 6 bases and J dropped 0 bases, with 9 bases sitting between them. The germline V gene has CDR1 MNHEY and CDR2 SMNVEV (reference sequence). DNA of the CDR3: TGTGCCAGCAGCTTTTACGGCTCCTACAATGAGCAGTTCTTC. Translated, it gives CASSFYGSYNEQFF.

The chain has TRBV29-1 and TRBJ1-1; D is unresolved. Germline assignment: CDR1 SQVTM and CDR2 ANQGSEA. V was cut by 4 bases and J by 10 bases, with 13 bases left in between. There are 11 residues in the CDR3. CDR3 loop: CSVVPPYGAFF. The CDR3 nucleotides read TGCAGCGTTGTTCCTCCTTATGGAGCTTTCTTT.

In its sample, this clonotype was seen a few times. The chain links TRBV6-5 to TRBJ2-5; TRBD1 matches 10 bases. Losses at the gene ends were 2 bases for V and 4 bases for J; bases not matched to a gene: 4. Germline V gene lookup returns CDR1 MNHEY and CDR2 SVGAGI. This CDR3 region has 15 residues. The CDR3 nucleotides are TGTGCCAGCAGTTACGGCGGGACAGGGGTAGAGACCCAGTACTTC. Protein product: CASSYGGTGVETQYF.

This clonotype has more than one count but fewer than ten. The chain has TRBV6-5 and TRBJ1-5; D is perhaps TRBD1 (5 bases). The CDR3 spans 14 residues. The ends were cut back, 0 bases at V and 4 bases at J, with 7 bases in the middle. Germline-derived CDR1 and CDR2 are MNHEY and SVGAGI. CDR3 region: CASSYSGGNQPQHF. DNA for the CDR3: TGTGCCAGCAGTTACTCGGGGGGGAATCAGCCCCAGCATTTT.

This clonotype appeared a few times. The J gene is TRBJ1-2, the V gene TRBV11-2, with D hard to call. CDR3 size: 15 residues. With 1 base removed from V and 0 bases from J, the gap between germline ends came to 9 bases. The germline CDR1 and CDR2 sequences are SGHAT and FQNNGV. CDR3 sequence reads: CASSLVPGTNYGYTF. Here the CDR3 DNA reads TGTGCCAGCAGCTTAGTCCCCGGGACTAACTATGGCTACACCTTC.

This clonotype showed up just a few times. CDR3 region: CASSQETGGFGELFF. The CDR3 nucleotides read TGCGCCAGCAGCCAGGAAACAGGGGGCTTCGGGGAGCTGTTTTTT. V gene TRBV4-1 combines with J gene TRBJ2-2; 9 positions agree with TRBD1. Per germline, CDR1 MGHRA and CDR2 YSYEKL. The CDR3 has 15 amino acids. J gave up 7 bases and V 3 bases, and 6 bases lay outside the gene matches.

This clonotype was counted between two and nine times. The chain links TRBV7-6 to TRBJ1-6, with D maybe TRBD1 (5 bases). Germline lookup yields CDR1 SGHVS and CDR2 FNYEAQ. The CDR3 runs 16 residues. V lost 2 bases to trimming and J lost 0 bases, with 8 bases between them. This CDR3 is CASSLKGSSYNSPLHF. The CDR3 DNA is TGTGCCAGCAGCTTAAAGGGGAGCTCCTATAATTCACCCCTCCACTTT.

This clonotype has just a few counts. The CDR3 loop reads CSARDFFIDYEQYF. The CDR3, as DNA: TGCAGTGCTAGAGATTTTTTTATCGACTACGAGCAGTACTTC. The chain uses TRBV20-1 and TRBJ2-7; D gene uncertain. This CDR3 has 14 residues. Trimming cost V 0 bases and J 3 bases, with 12 bases left between them. The germline V gene encodes CDR1 DFQATT and CDR2 SNEGSKA (reference sequence).

This clonotype was observed a few times. V is TRBV5-1 and J is TRBJ2-3; 10 nucleotides line up with TRBD1. CDR1 SGHRS and CDR2 YFSETQ come from the germline V gene. The length of the CDR3 is 16 residues. J gave up 2 bases and V 6 bases, and 9 bases lay outside the gene matches. This CDR3 is CASTPGQGMSTDTQYF. The CDR3, as DNA: TGCGCCAGCACCCCGGGACAGGGGATGTCCACAGATACGCAGTATTTT.

V and J are TRBV9 and TRBJ2-2; 13 bases fit TRBD2. V dropped 3 bases and J dropped 4; count of bases not matched to a gene: 3. The CDR3 is made up of 16 amino acids. Germline values: CDR1 SGDLS, CDR2 YYNGEE. The CDR3 nucleotides read TGTGCCAGCAGCGGGGGACTAGCGGGACTCACCGGGGAGCTGTTTTTT. Its translation is CASSGGLAGLTGELFF.

In its sample, this clonotype was seen a few times. The chain links TRBV6-6 to TRBJ2-7; either TRBD1 or TRBD2 may fit D (5 bases each). Germline V gene sequence: CDR1 MNHNY, CDR2 SVGAGI (reference sequence). Trimming removed 4 bases from V and 5 bases from J, with 12 bases in between. The CDR3 runs 13 residues. The CDR3 sequence: CASSLRGDNEQYF. In DNA form, the CDR3 reads TGTGCCAGCAGTTTAAGAGGGGATAACGAGCAGTACTTC.

The rearrangement links TRBV12-3 or TRBV12-4 to TRBJ2-1; 7 positions match TRBD1. With 7 bases clipped from V and 5 bases from J, the junction kept 11 bases outside the gene matches. The CDR3 runs to 15 residues. The CDR3 region is CASNLAQGVHNEQFF. The CDR3 DNA follows: TGTGCCAGCAACCTGGCTCAGGGGGTTCACAATGAGCAGTTCTTC.

The V gene is TRBV15, the J gene TRBJ2-7; the D is unclear. The CDR3 runs 15 residues. Germline V lookup: CDR1 LNHNV, CDR2 YYDKDF (reference sequence). V gave up 0 bases and J gave up 4 bases, with 13 bases separating them. The CDR3 DNA reads TGTGCCACCAGCAGAGATCGAGAGGCCGGGTACGAGCAGTACTTC. It codes for CATSRDREAGYEQYF.